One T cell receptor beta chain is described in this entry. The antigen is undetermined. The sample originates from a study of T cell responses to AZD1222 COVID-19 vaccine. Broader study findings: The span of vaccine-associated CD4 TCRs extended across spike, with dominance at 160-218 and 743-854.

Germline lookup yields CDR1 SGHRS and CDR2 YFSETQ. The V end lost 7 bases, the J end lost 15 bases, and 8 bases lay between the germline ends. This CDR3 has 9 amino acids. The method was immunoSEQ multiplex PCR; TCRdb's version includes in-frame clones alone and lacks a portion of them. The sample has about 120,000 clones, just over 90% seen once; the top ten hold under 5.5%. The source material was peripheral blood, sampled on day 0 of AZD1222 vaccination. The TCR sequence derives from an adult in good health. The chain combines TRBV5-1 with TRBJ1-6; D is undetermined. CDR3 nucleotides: TGCGCCAGCTCTTCCCTCCTCCACTTT. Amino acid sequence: CASSSLLHF.